This T cell receptor beta chain was sequenced during a study of shared clonotypes between healthy human individuals. The CDR3 sequence is 16 residues long. V dropped 1 base and J dropped 2; count of bases not matched to a gene: 6. CDR1 and CDR2 (germline): KGHSH, LQKENI. The data were produced by immunoSEQ multiplex PCR, yet TCRdb's version contains in-frame clones alone and is incomplete. The repertoire includes 500,000 or so clones, 95% to 97% of them detected once, and under 0.065% sits in the top ten. This TCR derives from a woman in her 30s in good health. The sample consisted of naive CD4+ T cells sorted from blood. Subset given: CD45RA+ positively selected. The chain has TRBV18 and TRBJ1-2, with 8 bases lining up with TRBD1. CDR3 DNA: TGTGCCAGCTCACCACTAACGGGACAGGCGAACTATGGCTACACCTTC. Translation: CASSPLTGQANYGYTF. The full variable domain, its missing parts supplied by reference TRBV18 and TRBJ1-2, is NAGVMQNPRHLVRRRGQEARLRCSPMKGHSHVYWYRQLPEEGLKFMVYLQKENIIDESGMPKERFSAEFPKEGPSILRIQQVVRGDSAAYFCASSPLTGQANYGYTFGSGTRLTVV.